This entry describes one T cell receptor beta chain. This clone was detected a few times. What antigen it recognizes has not been identified. Base qualities are missing; no much larger clone stands one base away. The library was obtained by the immunoSEQ multiplex PCR assay. Rearranged TCR beta chain sequences were amplified with the hsTCRB Kit following the manufacturer's protocol. TCRB libraries were sequenced on an Illumina MiSeq. The authors processed their data as follows. Demultiplexing, trimming and gene mapping were performed with the kit vendor's proprietary platform. Sourced from immuneACCESS, this table was stored by TCRdb with only in-frame sequences that have V and J called. A share of the clones is absent; for the studies checked, an unresolved V gene accounts for under half, and the remainder has no known explanation. From that table come the V and J calls and clone size; the DNA was used to work out D and trimming. The table for this sample lists around 36,000 clones; more than 85% of them were counted only once. The ten largest clones take up over 2.5% of the sample.

The sample originates from a study of a mutant IDH1 vaccine in newly diagnosed glioma (dated by TCRdb to the early 2020s). A note on the overall study: Patients received eight vaccinations in weeks 1, 3, 5, 7, 11, 15, 19 and 23, corresponding to visits V03 through V10. In the chemotherapy-containing groups, vaccination started alongside temozolomide cycles, whereas in patients who had radiotherapy alone it started 4-6 weeks after radiotherapy. Of the approximately 33 treated patients, about 60% were male and about 40% were female, and the mean age was about 40 years. Prior to enrollment, patients had been given standard therapy consisting of radiotherapy alone, temozolomide alone, or radiochemotherapy with temozolomide, with the combination given to most patients. Six visits were used for peripheral blood collection: V03 (baseline), V05, V07, V10, V12 and V13. Longitudinal TCRB deep sequencing was performed for about two dozen treated patients wherever samples were available for exploratory analyses. The investigation overall reported the following: Changes in the top peripheral T cell clonotypes picked up by TCRB sequencing did not appear to be linked to pseudoprogression. Vaccine-induced immune responses across multiple MHC alleles were detected in 93.3% of patients. PBMC samples for TCRB deep sequencing were selected based on availability. It was noted by the authors that analyses of patient blood samples could not be reproduced owing to sample limitations.

The time point label, read with the paper, signifies: week 5, during vaccination. A 20-mer mutant IDH1 peptide at 300 micrograms in Montanide made up each vaccine dose, which was injected subcutaneously together with topical imiquimod. The donors had newly diagnosed IDH1-mutant astrocytomas of WHO grade 3 or 4 that showed loss of nuclear ATRX. The samples were drawn from NOA16, a multicentre, single-arm, open-label phase I trial in Germany that tested a mutant IDH1 peptide vaccine in humans for the first time. Genomic DNA for TCRB sequencing was extracted from EDTA blood using the DNeasy Blood and Tissue Kit. Including the terminal cysteine and phenylalanine, the CDR3 comprises 16 residues. Only the CDR3 DNA is retained, 48 bases long and in frame from the first base. As encoded in the germline V gene (reference sequence), CDR1 is LNHDA while CDR2 is SQIVND. The junction shows trimming of 3 bases on V and 2 bases on J, plus 17 bases between the germline ends.

The sequencing here drew on PBMCs, taken from a glioma patient whose treatment included an IDH1 peptide vaccine. The V and J genes are TRBV19 and TRBJ2-7; the D gene lacks a confident call. This TCR was recovered from a man aged 45-65 years with glioma. The CDR3 loop reads CASSIGDTVPTYEQYF. The DNA sequence is given as TGTGCCAGTAGTATCGGCGATACGGTGCCGACCTACGAGCAGTACTTC.